This entry describes one T cell receptor (beta chain). Those enrolled, adults aged roughly 18 to 95 years, came from about two dozen US areas. In germline, CDR1 is ENHRY, CDR2 SYGVKD. The CDR3 covers 13 residues. After removal of 6 bases from V and 5 bases from J, the junction contained 4 bases not matched to a gene. This entry belongs to a study of blood T cell repertoires in COVID-19. Looking at the study overall: COVID-19 samples from acute and convalescent phases originated in the United States, Italy and Spain.

Profiling relied on immunoSEQ multiplex PCR, and the TCRdb table lists in-frame clones only, not all of them. The sample lists fewer than 200,000 clones, less than 85% occurring once. The receptor was derived from a man between 50 and 59 years old who had recovered from COVID-19. The sequenced sample was PBMCs or T cells enriched from blood (not recorded which). The chain is built from TRBV10-3 and TRBJ1-5; TRBD1 matches at 7 bases. CDR3 sequence: CAIRGQEDQPQHF. In DNA, the CDR3 is TGTGCCATCAGAGGACAGGAAGATCAGCCCCAGCATTTT.